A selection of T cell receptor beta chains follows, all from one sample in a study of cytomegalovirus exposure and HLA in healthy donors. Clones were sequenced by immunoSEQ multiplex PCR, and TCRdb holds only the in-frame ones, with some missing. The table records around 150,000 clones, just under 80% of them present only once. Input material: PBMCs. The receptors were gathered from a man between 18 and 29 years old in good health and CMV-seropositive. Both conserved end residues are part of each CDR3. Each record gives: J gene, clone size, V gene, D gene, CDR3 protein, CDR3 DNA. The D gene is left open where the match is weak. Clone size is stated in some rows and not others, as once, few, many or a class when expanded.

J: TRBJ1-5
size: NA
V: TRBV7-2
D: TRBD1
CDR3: CASSSPGTVEQPQHF
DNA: TGTGCCAGCAGCTCCCCCGGGACAGTCGAACAGCCCCAGCATTTT

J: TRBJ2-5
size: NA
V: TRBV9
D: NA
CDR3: CASSVGSSRETQYF
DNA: TGTGCCAGCAGCGTAGGTTCGAGTCGGGAGACCCAGTACTTC

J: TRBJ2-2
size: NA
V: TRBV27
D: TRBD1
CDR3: CASSPDRATGELFF
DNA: TGTGCCAGCAGCCCGGACAGGGCCACCGGGGAGCTGTTTTTT

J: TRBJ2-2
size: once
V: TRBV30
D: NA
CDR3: CAWEPGPTTGELFF
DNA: TGTGCCTGGGAGCCAGGGCCGACCACCGGGGAGCTGTTTTTT

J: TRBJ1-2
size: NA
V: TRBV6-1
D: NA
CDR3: CASSEIRGGAYGYTF
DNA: TGTGCCAGCAGTGAAATTCGGGGGGGGGCCTATGGCTACACCTTC

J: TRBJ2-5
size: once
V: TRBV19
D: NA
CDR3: CASTDGQRRETQYF
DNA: TGTGCCAGTACCGATGGACAGCGGAGGGAGACCCAGTACTTC

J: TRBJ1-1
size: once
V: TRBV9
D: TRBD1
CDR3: CASSTGQGKLAEAFF
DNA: TGTGCCAGCAGCACAGGACAGGGGAAGTTGGCTGAAGCTTTCTTT

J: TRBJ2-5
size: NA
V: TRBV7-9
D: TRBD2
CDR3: CANSQSGTREETQYF
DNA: TGTGCCAACAGTCAATCCGGGACTAGGGAAGAGACCCAGTACTTC

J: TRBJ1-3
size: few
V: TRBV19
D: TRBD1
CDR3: CASSPDRRSSGNTIYF
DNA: TGTGCCAGTAGTCCGGACAGGAGAAGCTCTGGAAACACCATATATTTT

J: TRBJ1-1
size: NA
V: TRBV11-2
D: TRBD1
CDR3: CASSPEVGQGLENTEAFF
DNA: TGTGCCAGCAGCCCCGAGGTGGGACAGGGGTTGGAGAACACTGAAGCTTTCTTT

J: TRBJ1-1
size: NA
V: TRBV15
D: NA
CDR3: CATNPPLPPMNTEAFF
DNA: TGTGCCACCAACCCACCACTCCCCCCAATGAACACTGAAGCTTTCTTT

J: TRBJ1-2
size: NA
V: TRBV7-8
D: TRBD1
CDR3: CASSFQGRGVKYGYTF
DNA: TGTGCCAGCAGCTTTCAGGGCAGGGGGGTCAAGTATGGCTACACCTTC

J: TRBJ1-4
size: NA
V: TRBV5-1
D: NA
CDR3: CASSSGGRRNEKLFF
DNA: TGCGCCAGCAGCTCGGGGGGACGGCGAAATGAAAAACTGTTTTTT

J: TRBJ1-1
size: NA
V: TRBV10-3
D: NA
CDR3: CAIKGREAGTEAFF
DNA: TGTGCCATCAAAGGCAGGGAGGCGGGCACTGAAGCTTTCTTT

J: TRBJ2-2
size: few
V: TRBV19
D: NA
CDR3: CASSTTGNAGELFF
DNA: TGTGCCAGTAGTACCACAGGGAATGCCGGGGAGCTGTTTTTT

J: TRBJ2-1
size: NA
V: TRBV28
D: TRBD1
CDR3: CASSLMTGLDEQFF
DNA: TGTGCCAGCAGTCTAATGACAGGGTTGGATGAGCAGTTCTTC

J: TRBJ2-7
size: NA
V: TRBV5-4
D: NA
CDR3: CASSFGEAYEQYF
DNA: TGTGCCAGCAGCTTTGGGGAGGCCTACGAGCAGTACTTC

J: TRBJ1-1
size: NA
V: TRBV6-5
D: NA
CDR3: CASSYSSRADTEAFF
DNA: TGTGCCAGCAGTTACTCGAGCAGGGCGGACACTGAAGCTTTCTTT

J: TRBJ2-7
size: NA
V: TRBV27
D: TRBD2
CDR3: CASRLGAGGIYEQYF
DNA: TGTGCCAGCCGACTAGGAGCGGGGGGGATCTACGAGCAGTACTTC

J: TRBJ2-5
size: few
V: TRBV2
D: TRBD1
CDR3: CASMRGLGQGEETQYF
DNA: TGTGCCAGCATGCGGGGCCTGGGACAGGGTGAAGAGACCCAGTACTTC

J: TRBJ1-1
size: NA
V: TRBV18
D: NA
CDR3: CASSPPAGRNTEAFF
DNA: TGTGCCAGCTCACCACCGGCAGGGCGGAACACTGAAGCTTTCTTT

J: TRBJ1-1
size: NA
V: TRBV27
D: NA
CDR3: CASSLKGIRVGNTEAFF
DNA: TGTGCCAGCAGTTTAAAAGGGATCAGGGTGGGGAACACTGAAGCTTTCTTT

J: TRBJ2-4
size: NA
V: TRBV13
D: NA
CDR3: CASRPWGDFENIQYF
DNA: TGTGCCAGCAGACCCTGGGGGGACTTCGAAAACATTCAGTACTTC

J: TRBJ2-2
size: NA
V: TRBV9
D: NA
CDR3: CASSVRGNTGELFF
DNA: TGTGCCAGCAGCGTAAGGGGAAACACCGGGGAGCTGTTTTTT

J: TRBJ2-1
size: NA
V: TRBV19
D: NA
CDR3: CASSIEQGGNEQFF
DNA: TGTGCCAGTAGTATAGAGCAGGGTGGGAATGAGCAGTTCTTC

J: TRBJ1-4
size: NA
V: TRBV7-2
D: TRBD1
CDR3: CASSLAPAGGIGTNEKLFF
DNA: TGTGCCAGCAGCTTAGCGCCGGCAGGGGGCATCGGAACTAATGAAAAACTGTTTTTT

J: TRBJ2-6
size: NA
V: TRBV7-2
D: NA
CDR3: CASSVAGTKSGANVLTF
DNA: TGTGCCAGCAGCGTAGCCGGGACAAAGTCTGGGGCCAACGTCCTGACTTTC

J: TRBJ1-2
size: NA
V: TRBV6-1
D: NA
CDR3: CASSESPAQTKGYTF
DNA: TGTGCCAGCAGTGAATCCCCGGCACAGACAAAAGGCTACACCTTC

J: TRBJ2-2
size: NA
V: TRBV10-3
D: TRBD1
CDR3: CAILGQGNTGELFF
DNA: TGTGCCATCCTAGGACAGGGAAACACCGGGGAGCTGTTTTTT

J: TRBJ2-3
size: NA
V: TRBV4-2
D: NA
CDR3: CASSPGPRGDTQYF
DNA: TGTGCCAGCAGCCCAGGCCCCCGGGGAGATACGCAGTATTTT

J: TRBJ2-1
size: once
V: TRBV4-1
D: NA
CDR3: CASSQDQYSSYNEQFF
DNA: TGCGCCAGCAGCCAAGATCAGTACAGCTCCTACAATGAGCAGTTCTTC

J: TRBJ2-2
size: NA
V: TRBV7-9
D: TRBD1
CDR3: CASSPSPGQGNTGELFF
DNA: TGTGCCAGCAGCCCATCCCCGGGACAGGGGAACACCGGGGAGCTGTTTTTT

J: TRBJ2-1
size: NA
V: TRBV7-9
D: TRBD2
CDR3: CASSPEGRLAFVSEQFF
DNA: TGTGCCAGCAGCCCCGAGGGGAGACTAGCCTTTGTAAGTGAGCAGTTCTTC

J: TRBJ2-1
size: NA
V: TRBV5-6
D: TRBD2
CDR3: CASSLVGGARNEQFF
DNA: TGTGCCAGCAGCTTGGTCGGGGGGGCTCGGAATGAGCAGTTCTTC

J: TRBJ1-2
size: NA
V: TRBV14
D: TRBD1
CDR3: CASAQGQGTAYYF
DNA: TGTGCCAGCGCCCAGGGACAGGGGACCGCTTACTACTTC

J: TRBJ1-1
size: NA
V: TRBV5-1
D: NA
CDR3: CASSLYFSEPAEAFF
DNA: TGCGCCAGCAGCTTGTATTTTTCGGAGCCCGCTGAAGCTTTCTTT

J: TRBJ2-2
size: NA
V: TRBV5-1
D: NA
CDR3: CASSQTSPGELFF
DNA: TGCGCCAGCAGCCAAACTAGCCCCGGGGAGCTGTTTTTT

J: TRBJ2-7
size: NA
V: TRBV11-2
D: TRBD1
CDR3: CASSLDLGTGTYEQYF
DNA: TGTGCCAGCAGCTTAGATCTAGGGACAGGGACCTACGAGCAGTACTTC

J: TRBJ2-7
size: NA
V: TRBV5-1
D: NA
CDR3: CASSPGLIPYEQYF
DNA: TGCGCCAGCAGCCCGGGACTCATCCCCTACGAGCAGTACTTC

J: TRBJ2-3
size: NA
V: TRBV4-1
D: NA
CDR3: CASSQPSLATDTQYF
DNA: TGCGCCAGCAGCCAACCTAGTCTAGCCACAGATACGCAGTATTTT

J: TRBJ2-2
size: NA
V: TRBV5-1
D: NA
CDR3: CASSYIEGGTGELFF
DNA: TGCGCCAGCAGCTACATCGAGGGAGGCACCGGGGAGCTGTTTTTT

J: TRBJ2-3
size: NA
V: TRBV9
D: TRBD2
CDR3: CASSLEGREGDTQYF
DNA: TGTGCCAGCAGCCTTGAGGGGCGGGAGGGAGATACGCAGTATTTT

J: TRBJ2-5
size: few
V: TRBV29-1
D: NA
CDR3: CSARVGETQYF
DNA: TGCAGCGCCAGGGTAGGAGAGACCCAGTACTTC

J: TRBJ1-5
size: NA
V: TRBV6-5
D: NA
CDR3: CASSRFPEGNQPQHF
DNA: TGTGCCAGCAGTCGGTTCCCCGAAGGCAATCAGCCCCAGCATTTT

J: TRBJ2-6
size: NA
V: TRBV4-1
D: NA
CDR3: CASSAIWRRDPSGANVLTF
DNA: TGCGCCAGCAGCGCGATTTGGCGGCGGGACCCCTCTGGGGCCAACGTCCTGACTTTC